What follows is one T cell receptor (beta chain) and its context. The antigen is undetermined. The same CDR3 arises from other DNA sequences in this sample as well. The data belong to a study of shared clonotypes between healthy human individuals. Study at large: The donors, two women and three men, were aged 18 to 49. Broader study findings: Researchers sampled blood only, noting tissue repertoires likely differ.

Sequencing was performed with immunoSEQ multiplex PCR; in TCRdb, only in-frame clones are kept and a portion is missing. The sample lists around 480,000 clones, almost 80% occurring once. The specimen sequenced was PBMCs. This clonotype was obtained from a woman in her forties in good health. Some clones in this sample may be carry-over from other donors' samples.

CDR3: CASSLTPGQGSYEQYF. The CDR3, as DNA: TGCGCCAGCAGCTTGACCCCGGGACAGGGTAGCTACGAGCAGTACTTC. The chain uses TRBV5-1 and TRBJ2-7; 9 bases match TRBD1. From germline, CDR1 is SGHRS and CDR2 YFSETQ. This CDR3 has 16 residues. The ends lost 1 base at V and 3 bases at J; junction bases unmatched: 8.